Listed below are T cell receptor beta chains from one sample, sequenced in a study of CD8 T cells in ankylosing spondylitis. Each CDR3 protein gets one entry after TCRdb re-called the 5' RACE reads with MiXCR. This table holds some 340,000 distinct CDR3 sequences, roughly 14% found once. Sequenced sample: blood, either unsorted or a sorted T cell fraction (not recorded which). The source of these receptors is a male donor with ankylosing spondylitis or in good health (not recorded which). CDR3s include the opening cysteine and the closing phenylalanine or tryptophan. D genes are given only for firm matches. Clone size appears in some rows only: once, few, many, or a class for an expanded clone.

DNA: TGTGCCAGCCAAAGGTCGGGGAATAATTCACCCCTCCACTTT; CDR3: CASQRSGNNSPLHF; size: -; J: TRBJ1-6; D: -; V: TRBV6-1
DNA: TGTGCCATCAGTGAACAGGGGCCATCTAATTCACCCCTCCACTTT; CDR3: CAISEQGPSNSPLHF; size: few; J: TRBJ1-6; D: TRBD1; V: TRBV10-3
DNA: TGCGCCACCACCGGACAGGGCCGGGGCTACACCTTC; CDR3: CATTGQGRGYTF; size: -; J: TRBJ1-2; D: TRBD1; V: TRBV5-1
DNA: TGTGCCAGCAGCCGGGACAGGGACCGTGGCTACACCTTC; CDR3: CASSRDRDRGYTF; size: -; J: TRBJ1-2; D: TRBD1; V: TRBV11-3
DNA: TGCAGTGCTAGAGAAGGACAGTCACCCCTCCACTTT; CDR3: CSAREGQSPLHF; size: few; J: TRBJ1-6; D: -; V: TRBV20-1
DNA: TGTGCCAGCAGCCTTCTAGCGGGAGAGGGAGATACGCAGTATTTT; CDR3: CASSLLAGEGDTQYF; size: -; J: TRBJ2-3; D: TRBD2; V: TRBV7-9
DNA: TGTGCCAGCAGCTTGCAGAGCACTAACTATGGCTACACCTTC; CDR3: CASSLQSTNYGYTF; size: -; J: TRBJ1-2; D: -; V: TRBV7-9
DNA: TGTGCCATCACGGGACTAGCATCAGATACGCAGTATTTT; CDR3: CAITGLASDTQYF; size: -; J: TRBJ2-3; D: TRBD2; V: TRBV10-3
DNA: TGCAGTGCCAACCTCGGACTAGGCTTAAATGAGCAGTTCTTC; CDR3: CSANLGLGLNEQFF; size: many; J: TRBJ2-1; D: TRBD2; V: TRBV20-1
DNA: TGTGCCAGCAGCCAAGAAGCCACAGGGTTCCGCGAGCAGTACTTC; CDR3: CASSQEATGFREQYF; size: few; J: TRBJ2-7; D: -; V: TRBV3-1
DNA: TGTGCCAGCAGCGTAGGTCCAGGGCTCTCCTATAATTCACCCCTCCACTTT; CDR3: CASSVGPGLSYNSPLHF; size: -; J: TRBJ1-6; D: -; V: TRBV9
DNA: TGCGCCAGCAGCTGGCAGACTAGCTACAATGAGCAGTTCTTC; CDR3: CASSWQTSYNEQFF; size: -; J: TRBJ2-1; D: -; V: TRBV5-1
DNA: TGTGCCAGCAGCCCGGCGGGAGCCATGAGGGATACGCAGTATTTT; CDR3: CASSPAGAMRDTQYF; size: -; J: TRBJ2-3; D: TRBD2; V: TRBV3-1
DNA: TGCGCCAGCAGCCCCGGACAGGGAGACTATGGCTACACCTTC; CDR3: CASSPGQGDYGYTF; size: many; J: TRBJ1-2; D: TRBD1; V: TRBV4-1
DNA: TGTGCCTTCGGGGCGGCCTCGGAATACGAGCAGTACTTC; CDR3: CAFGAASEYEQYF; size: -; J: TRBJ2-7; D: -; V: TRBV30
DNA: TGCGCCAGCAGCTTGGGCCAGGGGGGGAGACAAGAGACCCAGTACTTC; CDR3: CASSLGQGGRQETQYF; size: -; J: TRBJ2-5; D: -; V: TRBV5-1